This T cell receptor beta chain was observed in a study of Graves' ophthalmopathy and Graves' hyperthyroidism. In this sample, this clonotype turned up many times. Germline values: CDR1 MDHEN, CDR2 SYDVKM. Trimming took off 7 bases at V and 4 bases at J, with 22 bases between the two ends. The CDR3 contains 16 residues. CDR3 regions of TCR beta were amplified from RNA transcripts. HTBI-primed RT-PCR formed the first round, and a multiplex PCR formed the second. TCRdb passed the multiplex PCR reads through MiXCR, listing each CDR3 protein once. The sample has a few hundred thousand distinct CDR3 sequences, about 17% seen once.

The sample taken for sequencing was peripheral blood. The chain combines TRBV28 with TRBJ1-2, with D possibly being TRBD1 (6 bases). The clonotype was recovered from an adult woman with stable Graves' hyperthyroidism. The DNA of the CDR3 is TGTGCCAGCAATCAAGTAGGACAGACCCCCGGCTATGGCTACACCTTC. Translating it yields CASNQVGQTPGYGYTF.